This TCR beta chain comes out of a study of T cell responses to AZD1222 COVID-19 vaccine. Whole-study context: Second doses at about 4 or about 12 weeks were pooled. The study's findings and limits: CD4 TCRs linked to vaccination spanned spike, dominating at 160-218 and 743-854. White British ancestry dominated among donors, who included more females, and clonal diversity was possibly underestimated.

Worth noting for this clone: What it binds is unknown.

The method was immunoSEQ multiplex PCR; TCRdb's version includes in-frame clones alone and lacks a portion of them. Of some 87,000 clones in the sample, over 75% were seen once. V was pared by 3 bases and J by 3 bases, with 13 bases between. CDR1 and CDR2 (germline): MDHEN, SYDVKM. This CDR3 contains 15 residues. The rearrangement uses TRBV28 and TRBJ2-3; D is undetermined. This TCR was sampled from an adult in good health. The specimen comprised peripheral blood, sampled on day 0 of AZD1222 vaccination. CDR3 loop: CASSFRSIETDTQYF. CDR3 in DNA: TGTGCCAGCAGTTTCAGGTCAATAGAAACAGATACGCAGTATTTT.